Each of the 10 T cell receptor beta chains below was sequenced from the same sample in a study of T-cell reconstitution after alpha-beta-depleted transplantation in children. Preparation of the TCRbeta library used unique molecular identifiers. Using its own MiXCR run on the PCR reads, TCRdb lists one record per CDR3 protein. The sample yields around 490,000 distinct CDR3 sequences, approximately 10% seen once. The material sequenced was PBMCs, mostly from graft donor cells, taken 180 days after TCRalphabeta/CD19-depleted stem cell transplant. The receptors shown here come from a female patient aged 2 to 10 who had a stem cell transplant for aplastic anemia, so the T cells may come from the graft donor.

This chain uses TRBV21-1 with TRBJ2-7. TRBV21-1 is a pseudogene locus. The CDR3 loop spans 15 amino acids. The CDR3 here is CASKTRLPLTYEQYV. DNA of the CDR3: TGTGCCAGCAAAACCAGACTTCCCTTGACCTACGAGCAGTACGTC.

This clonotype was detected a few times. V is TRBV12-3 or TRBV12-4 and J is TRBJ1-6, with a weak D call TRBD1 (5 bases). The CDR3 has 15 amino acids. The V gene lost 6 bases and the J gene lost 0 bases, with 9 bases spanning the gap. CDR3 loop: CASSRQSSYNSPLHF. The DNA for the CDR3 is TGTGCCAGCAGCCGACAGAGCTCCTATAATTCACCCCTCCACTTT.

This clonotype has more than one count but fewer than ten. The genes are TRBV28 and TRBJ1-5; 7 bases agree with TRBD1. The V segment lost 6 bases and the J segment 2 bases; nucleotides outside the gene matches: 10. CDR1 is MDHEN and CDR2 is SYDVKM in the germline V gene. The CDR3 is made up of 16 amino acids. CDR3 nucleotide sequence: TGTGCCAGCAGCCTTGCCCTAGGACAGGGCAATCAGCCCCAGCATTTT. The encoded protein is CASSLALGQGNQPQHF.

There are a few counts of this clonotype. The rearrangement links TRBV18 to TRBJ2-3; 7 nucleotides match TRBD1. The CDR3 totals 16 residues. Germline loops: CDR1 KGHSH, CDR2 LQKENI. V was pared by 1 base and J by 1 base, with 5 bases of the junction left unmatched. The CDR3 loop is CASSPRKGAGTDTQYF. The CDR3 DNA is TGTGCCAGCTCACCACGGAAGGGGGCAGGCACAGATACGCAGTATTTT.

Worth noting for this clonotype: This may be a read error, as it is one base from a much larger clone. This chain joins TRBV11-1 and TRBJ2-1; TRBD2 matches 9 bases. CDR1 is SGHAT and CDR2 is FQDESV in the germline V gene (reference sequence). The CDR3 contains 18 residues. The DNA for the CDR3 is TGTGCCAGCAGCCCCGCGATAGCGGGAGAAAGGTCCTTCAATGAGCAGTTCTTC. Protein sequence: CASSPAIAGERSFNEQFF.

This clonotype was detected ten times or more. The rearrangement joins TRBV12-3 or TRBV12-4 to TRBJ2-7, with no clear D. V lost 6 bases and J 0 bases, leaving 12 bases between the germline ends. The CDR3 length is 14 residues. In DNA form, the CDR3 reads TGTGCCAGCAGCTTTTCACATAGCTCCTACGAGCAGTACTTC. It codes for CASSFSHSSYEQYF.

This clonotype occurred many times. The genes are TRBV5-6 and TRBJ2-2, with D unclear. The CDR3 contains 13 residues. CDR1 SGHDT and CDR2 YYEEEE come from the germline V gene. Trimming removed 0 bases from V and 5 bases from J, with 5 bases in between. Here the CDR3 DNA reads TGTGCCAGCAGCTTGGGTAGGACCGGGGAGCTGTTTTTT. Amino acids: CASSLGRTGELFF.

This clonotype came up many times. The CDR3 loop reads CASSLGALQETQYF. CDR3 DNA: TGTGCCAGCAGCTTGGGGGCGCTCCAAGAGACCCAGTACTTC. The chain uses TRBV5-5 and TRBJ2-5; no reliable D call. Trimming removed 0 bases from V and 1 base from J, with 7 bases in between. Germline CDR1 and CDR2: SGHKS and YYEKEE (reference sequence). The CDR3 totals 14 residues.

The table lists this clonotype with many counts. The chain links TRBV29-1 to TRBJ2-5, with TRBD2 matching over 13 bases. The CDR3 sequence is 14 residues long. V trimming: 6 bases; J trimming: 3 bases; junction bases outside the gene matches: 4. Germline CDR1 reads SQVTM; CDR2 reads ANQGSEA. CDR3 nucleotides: TGCAGCGTCGGACTAGCGGGAGTTGAAGAGACCCAGTACTTC. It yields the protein CSVGLAGVEETQYF.

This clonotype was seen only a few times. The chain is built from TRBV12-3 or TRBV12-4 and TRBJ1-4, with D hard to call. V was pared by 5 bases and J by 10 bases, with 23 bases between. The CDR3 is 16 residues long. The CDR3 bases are TGTGCCAGCAGTCCCATAGGAGAGCGACTGGAGGGAAAACTGTTTTTT. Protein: CASSPIGERLEGKLFF.